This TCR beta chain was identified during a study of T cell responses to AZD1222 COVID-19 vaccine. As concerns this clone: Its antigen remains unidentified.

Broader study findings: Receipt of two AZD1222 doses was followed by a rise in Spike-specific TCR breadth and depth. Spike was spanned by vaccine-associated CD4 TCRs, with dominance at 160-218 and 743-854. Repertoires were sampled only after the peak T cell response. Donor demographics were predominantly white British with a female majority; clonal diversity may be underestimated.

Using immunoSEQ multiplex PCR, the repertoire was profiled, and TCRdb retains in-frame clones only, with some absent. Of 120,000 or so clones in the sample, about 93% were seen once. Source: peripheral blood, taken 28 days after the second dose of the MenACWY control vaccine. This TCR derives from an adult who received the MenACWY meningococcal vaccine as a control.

The CDR3 loop reads CASSIEGYYGYTF. CDR3 sequence (DNA): TGTGCCAGTAGTATTGAGGGATACTATGGCTACACCTTC. This sequence joins TRBV19 and TRBJ1-2; D ambiguous. CDR3 length equals 13 residues. Germline assignment: CDR1 LNHDA and CDR2 SQIVND (reference sequence). The V end lost 3 bases, the J end lost 3 bases, and 8 bases lay between the germline ends.